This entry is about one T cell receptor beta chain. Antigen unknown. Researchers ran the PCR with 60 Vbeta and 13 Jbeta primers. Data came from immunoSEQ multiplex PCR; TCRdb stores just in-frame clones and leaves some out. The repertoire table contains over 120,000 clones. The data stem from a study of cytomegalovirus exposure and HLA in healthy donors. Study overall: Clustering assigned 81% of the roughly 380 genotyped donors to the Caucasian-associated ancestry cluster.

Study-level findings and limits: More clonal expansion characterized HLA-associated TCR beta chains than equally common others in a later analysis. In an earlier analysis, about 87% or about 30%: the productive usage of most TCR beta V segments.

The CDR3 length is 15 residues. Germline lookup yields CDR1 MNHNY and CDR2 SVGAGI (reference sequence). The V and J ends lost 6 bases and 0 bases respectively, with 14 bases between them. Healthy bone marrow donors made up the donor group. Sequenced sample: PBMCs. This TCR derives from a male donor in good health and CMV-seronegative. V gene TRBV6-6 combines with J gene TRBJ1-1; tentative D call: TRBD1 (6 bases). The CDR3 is CASSYRAGVNTEAFF. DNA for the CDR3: TGTGCCAGCAGCTACCGGGCAGGGGTGAACACTGAAGCTTTCTTT.